Each of the 19 T cell receptor beta chains below was sequenced from the same sample in a study of tumor-infiltrating lymphocytes in oesophageal squamous cell carcinoma (dated by TCRdb to 2015 to 2016). The library was built by means of PCR. This sample was sequenced with an Illumina HiSeq 2000. The raw public data were reprocessed by TCRdb itself: fastp quality trimming at Q25, MiXCR clonotype calling, in-frame beta chains only. Records with the same CDR3 protein are collapsed into one entry carrying the most frequent genes and DNA. The sample table shows thousands of distinct CDR3 sequences, and just over 65% are seen once. Around 33% of the sample is taken by the ten largest. The source material was esophageal tumor tissue. Every receptor here comes from a female donor with esophageal squamous cell carcinoma.

This chain links TRBV2 with TRBJ2-3, with 9 bases identical to TRBD1. CDR1 is SNHLY and CDR2 is FYNNEI in the germline V gene. This CDR3 spans 15 amino acids. V gave up 7 bases and J gave up 0 bases; unmatched junction bases: 5. The CDR3 loop is CASTNGQGSTDTQYF. CDR3 DNA: TGTGCCAGCACCAATGGACAGGGGAGCACAGATACGCAGTATTTT.

This clonotype appeared once. V and J are TRBV7-1 and TRBJ2-7; TRBD2 is a possible D gene (6 bases). TRBV7-1 is treated as an ORF (open reading frame) with a function not yet certain. Between the trimmed V and J ends, which lost 3 bases and 1 base, there was a span of 13 bases. The CDR3 has 15 amino acids. CDR3 amino acids: CASSSDGAGSYEQYF. For the CDR3, the DNA is TGTGCCAGCAGCTCGGACGGGGCGGGATCCTACGAGCAGTACTTC.

V gene TRBV7-8 combines with J gene TRBJ2-3; D gene unclear. The CDR3 extends over 13 amino acids. The V gene lost 2 bases and the J gene lost 3 bases, with 6 bases spanning the gap. Germline CDR1 reads SGHVS; CDR2 reads FQNEAQ. Here the CDR3 reads CASSLSETDTQYF. Written as DNA, the CDR3 is TGTGCCAGCAGCTTATCAGAGACAGATACGCAGTATTTT. Looking up the rest from reference TRBV7-8 and TRBJ2-3 gives the full variable domain: GAGVSQSPRYKVAKRGQDVALRCDPISGHVSLFWYQQALGQGPEFLTYFQNEAQLDKSGLPSDRFFAERPEGSVSTLKIQRTQQEDSAVYLCASSLSETDTQYFGPGTRLTVL.

This chain connects TRBV7-3 to TRBJ2-5, with D perhaps TRBD1 (5 bases). The J call may be mistaken, given a closer DNA end match to TRBJ2-1. There are 17 residues in the CDR3. Germline loops: CDR1 SGHTA, CDR2 FQGTGA. The CDR3 nucleotides are TGTGCCAGCAGCTTAATCGGCGGACAAGATTTTTACAATGAGCAGTTCTTC. It specifies CASSLIGGQDFYNEQFF.

The DNA of the CDR3 is TGCGCCAGCAGTGATACGGGACTAGACACCGGGGAGCTGTTTTTT. Amino acids: CASSDTGLDTGELFF. The chain has TRBV10-2 and TRBJ2-2, with 8 bases matching TRBD2. With 3 bases clipped from V and 3 bases from J, the junction kept 3 bases outside the gene matches. Germline CDR1 WSHSY, CDR2 SAAADI. CDR3 length equals 15 residues.

The chain recombines TRBV7-8 with TRBJ1-1; the D is unclear. The germline CDR1 and CDR2 sequences are SGHVS and FQNEAQ. With 1 base removed from V and 4 bases from J, the gap between germline ends came to 4 bases. The CDR3 covers 12 residues. CDR3 sequence (DNA): TGTGCCAGCAGCTTAGGGAGCACTGAAGCTTTCTTT. Protein product: CASSLGSTEAFF.

The table lists this clonotype with a few counts. This rearrangement joins TRBV12-3 or TRBV12-4 to TRBJ2-3, with D uncertain. The CDR3 length is 11 residues. V shed 3 bases and J shed 2 bases, with 0 bases lying between them. CDR3 in amino acids: CASSFTDTQYF. The CDR3 DNA is TGTGCCAGCAGTTTCACAGATACGCAGTATTTT.

J is TRBJ1-1 and V is TRBV11-3, with D maybe TRBD1 (6 bases). Trimming cost V 4 bases and J 1 base, with 16 bases left between them. The length of the CDR3 is 16 residues. Germline V CDR1 and CDR2: SGHNT, YENEEA. The CDR3 nucleotides read TGTGCCAGCAGCTCCAAAGCCGGACAGCAGAACACTGAAGCTTTCTTT. Translated: CASSSKAGQQNTEAFF.

For this clonotype: A much larger clone lies a single base off, so this may be a read error. The CDR3 here is CASSLNWGQGNEQFF. DNA for the CDR3: TGTGCCAGCAGCTTAAACTGGGGACAGGGAAACGAGCAGTTCTTC. This chain connects TRBV7-3 to TRBJ2-5; 9 bases align to TRBD1. The end of the DNA fits TRBJ2-1 better, so the J call may be wrong. Germline V gene data show CDR1 as SGHTA and CDR2 as FQGTGA. CDR3 length: 15 residues.

This clonotype is deemed medium-sized. The CDR3 sequence: CASAGARTEKPGSEQYF. Written as DNA, the CDR3 is TGTGCCAGCGCTGGAGCCCGGACAGAAAAACCTGGGAGCGAGCAGTACTTC. The rearrangement joins TRBV7-9 to TRBJ2-7, with a possible D match to TRBD1 (6 bases). Trimming shortened V by 8 bases and J by 6 bases, and 29 bases separated the two germline ends. The CDR3 spans 17 residues. CDR1 SEHNR and CDR2 FQNEAQ come from the germline V gene (reference sequence).

This rearrangement joins TRBV28 to TRBJ1-2; D is uncertain. CDR1 is MDHEN, CDR2 SYDVKM, per germline. This CDR3 comprises 11 residues. The V end lost 5 bases, the J end lost 2 bases, and 3 bases lay between the germline ends. DNA for the CDR3: TGTGCCAGCAGTACCAACTATGGCTACACCTTC. This sequence encodes CASSTNYGYTF.

V gene TRBV7-3 combines with J gene TRBJ2-7; 12 bases match TRBD1. The germline CDR1 and CDR2 sequences are SGHTA and FQGTGA. V gave up 5 bases and J gave up 1 base; unmatched junction bases: 27. The CDR3 is made up of 23 amino acids. This CDR3 reads CASSLLPGQGARDPTSSSYEQYF. CDR3 DNA: TGTGCCAGCAGCCTCTTGCCGGGACAGGGGGCGAGGGACCCGACTAGCTCTTCCTACGAGCAGTACTTC.

V gene TRBV6-1 combines with J gene TRBJ2-6; D is unclear. The V end was cut by 8 bases, the J end by 0 bases, with 5 bases between. The germline V gene has CDR1 MNHNS and CDR2 SASEGT. The CDR3 is 13 amino acids. CDR3 bases: TGTGCCAGCGTGTACTCTGGGGCCAACGTCCTGACTTTC. Its translation is CASVYSGANVLTF.

V gene TRBV7-2 combines with J gene TRBJ2-5; the match to TRBD2 covers 7 bases. The CDR3 covers 16 residues. Germline lookup yields CDR1 SGHTA and CDR2 FQGNSA. V lost 0 bases to trimming and J lost 7 bases; unmatched junction nucleotides: 11. The CDR3 DNA follows: TGTGCCAGCAGCTTAGCCCCCGGGACTGGACTAGGGACCCAGTACTTC. Its protein is CASSLAPGTGLGTQYF.

This clonotype was seen only a few times. The chain is built from TRBV7-6 and TRBJ2-3; 8 bases are a match to TRBD2. The CDR3 length is 16 residues. J gave up 3 bases and V 0 bases, and 5 bases lay outside the gene matches. CDR1 SGHVS and CDR2 FNYEAQ come from the germline V gene. CDR3 in amino acids: CASSLASGGGTDTQYF. As DNA, the CDR3 is TGTGCCAGCAGCTTAGCCAGCGGGGGTGGTACAGATACGCAGTATTTT.

The rearrangement uses TRBV6-6 and TRBJ2-3, with D tentatively TRBD1 (6 bases). The CDR3 length is 15 residues. V was shortened by 7 bases and J by 3 bases, with 17 bases between the two germline ends. Germline V gene lookup returns CDR1 MNHNY and CDR2 SVGAGI (reference sequence). CDR3 nucleotides: TGTGCCAGCATCCCCCCAGGGGTCGTGACAGATACGCAGTATTTT. This sequence encodes CASIPPGVVTDTQYF.

This clonotype is large (0.1 to 1%) in the sample. The chain couples TRBV12-3 or TRBV12-4 to TRBJ2-4; D is unclear. This CDR3 has 11 residues. V lost 6 bases, J lost 4 bases, and 4 bases lay in between. CDR3 sequence (DNA): TGTGCCAGCAGCACGAAAAACATTCAGTACTTC. Amino acids: CASSTKNIQYF.

In this sample, this clonotype turned up a few times. The V gene is TRBV7-6, the J gene TRBJ1-1; no clear D gene. The CDR3 is made up of 12 amino acids. Trimming took off 3 bases at V and 3 bases at J, with 5 bases between the two ends. Per the germline V gene, CDR1 is SGHVS and CDR2 is FNYEAQ. The CDR3 loop is CASSLPDTEAFF. CDR3 in DNA: TGTGCCAGCAGCTTGCCCGACACTGAAGCTTTCTTT. Filled out from reference TRBV7-6 and TRBJ1-1, the complete variable domain reads GAGVSQSPRYKVTKRGQDVALRCDPISGHVSLYWYRQALGQGPEFLTYFNYEAQQDKSGLPNDRFSAERPEGSISTLTIQRTEQRDSAMYRCASSLPDTEAFFGQGTRLTVV.

CDR3 residues: CASSQGQGAYNEQYF. CDR3 bases: TGTGCCAGCAGCCAGGGGCAGGGGGCCTACAATGAGCAGTACTTC. The chain employs TRBV7-3 and TRBJ2-7; TRBD1 agrees at 8 bases. The junction had 13 bases not matched to a gene; V was cut back by 5 bases and J by 7 bases. CDR1 is SGHTA and CDR2 is FQGTGA in the germline V gene. The CDR3 contains 15 residues.